This T cell receptor (beta chain) was obtained from a study of T cells in women clearing cervical HPV infection (dated by TCRdb to the late 2010s). A note on the overall study: The cases were 25 to 30 women with histologically confirmed HPV16-related CIN3 or worse, and 2 of these cases were invasive cancers. Case blood was taken at the visit when the lesion was first identified, whereas control blood was taken when infection was no longer detected. Cases were matched to controls by age within five years and by the year the sample was collected. An exploratory proof-of-principle case-control study, nested within the Guanacaste HPV Natural History Study in Costa Rica, was conducted to compare TCR repertoires across cervical HPV16 outcomes. Median age was roughly 33 years in cases versus approximately 37 in controls, and baseline characteristics did not differ significantly. Five blinded duplicates per group were added as quality controls, giving around 60 samples: approximately 50 participants and 10 replicates. Among cases, blood sampling occurred a median of about 160 days after lesion detection, with an interquartile range of roughly 90 to 230 days. Since HLA typing was available for only a few women, HLA type could not be ruled out as a confounder. In the parent cohort, roughly 10,000 women aged 18 or older were enrolled in Guanacaste, Costa Rica, during about 1993 to 1994 and were followed for seven years. Controls were around 24 women whose single incident HPV16 infection cleared within 12 months without precancer or cancer developing. General findings and caveats noted by the study authors: Whether associations preceded infection or resulted from infection could not be shown with the cross-sectional design, and effector/memory subsets and HPV-specific T cells were not isolated. Significantly higher TCR repertoire richness was observed in CIN3+ cases than in controls across sequencing depths, whereas no difference in evenness was found. Random forest classifiers combining richness and V gene abundances distinguished cases from controls with an estimated AUC of more than 0.75. Because T-cell numbers per sample were unknown, differences in richness could reflect varying T-cell content rather than repertoire biology. TRBV6-7 relative abundance was lower in cases than in controls (roughly 0.12% versus 0.15%; Bonferroni P = 0.0008).

The CDR3 measures 10 amino acids from cysteine to phenylalanine. Sequencing covers 21 bases of the CDR3, shown here with the frame starting at base 1. The germline V gene (reference sequence) yields SSHAT for CDR1 and FNYEAQ for CDR2. A word on this clone: This receptor's antigen is unknown. The read terminates 3 residues before the CDR3 end, so the remaining end is supplied by the germline J gene.

TCR beta CDR3 regions were amplified by multiplex PCR using the immunoSEQ assay from an average of about 1,200 ng genomic DNA per sample. To correct primer bias, the assay used a complete synthetic TCR repertoire to set an amplification baseline. Amplicons were sequenced on the Illumina platform. As for how the authors treated the data: Sequences were error-corrected by clustering with frequency ratios and a modified nearest-neighbor algorithm and were then analyzed in the immunoSEQ Analyzer with IMGT gene definitions. At each rarefaction depth, TCR richness and evenness were averaged across 20 rarefaction repeats, and any sample with fewer sequences than the depth was left out. V, D and J gene relative abundances were compared between groups with Wilcoxon rank sum tests, applying FDR correction. In the blinded duplicates, the intraclass correlation was approximately 95% for TCR richness and averaged about 80% across 65 to 85 gene segments. TCRdb carries this immuneACCESS record with in-frame sequences only. Its versions omit some clonotypes, under half of them owing to an unresolved V gene in the studies checked, with the rest unexplained. The D gene and trimming were derived from the DNA, and the V and J assignments and clone size from that table. The record for this sample contains some 20,000 clones. The ten most abundant clones make up approximately 5.6% of the sample.

Every participant had a single incident cervical HPV16 infection, and women with prevalent HPV16 infections were excluded. Cervical HPV DNA was detected by MY09/MY11 PCR, and genotyping was performed by dot-blot hybridization. Around 16 mL of heparinized blood were centrifuged, and the buffy coat was aliquoted, frozen at -30°C, then stored at -80°C. QIAGEN kits were used to extract genomic DNA from the buffy coat specimens. The sample comprised blood buffy coat. This sequence uses TRBV7-7 and TRBJ2-3; no D gene can be assigned with confidence. This TCR came from a woman between 18 and 69 years old with a cervical HPV16 infection that either progressed to CIN3+ or cleared (not recorded which). The CDR3: CASLEDTQYF. The sequenced CDR3 bases are TGTGCTAGCCTAGAAGATACG. Joined to the reference TRBV7-7 and TRBJ2-3 proteins, this CDR3 gives the full variable domain: GAGVSQSPRYKVTKRGQDVTLRCDPISSHATLYWYQQALGQGPEFLTYFNYEAQPDKSGLPSDRFSAERPEGSISTLTIQRTEQRDSAMYRCASLEDTQYFGPGTRLTVL.